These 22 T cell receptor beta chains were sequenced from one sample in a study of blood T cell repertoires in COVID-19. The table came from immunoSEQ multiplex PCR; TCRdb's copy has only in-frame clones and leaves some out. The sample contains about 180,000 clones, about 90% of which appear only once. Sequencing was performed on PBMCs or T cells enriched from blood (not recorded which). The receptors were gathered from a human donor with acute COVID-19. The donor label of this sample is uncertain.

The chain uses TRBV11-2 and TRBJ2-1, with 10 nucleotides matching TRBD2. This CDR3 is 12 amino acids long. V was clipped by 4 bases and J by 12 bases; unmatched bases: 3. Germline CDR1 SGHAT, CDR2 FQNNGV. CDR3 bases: TGTGCCAGCAGCTCGGTAGCGGGGGGGCAGTTCTTC. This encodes CASSSVAGGQFF.

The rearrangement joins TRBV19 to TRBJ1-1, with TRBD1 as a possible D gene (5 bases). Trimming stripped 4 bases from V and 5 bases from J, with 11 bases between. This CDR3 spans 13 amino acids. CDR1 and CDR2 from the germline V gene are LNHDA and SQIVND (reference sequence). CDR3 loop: CASSTQGWTEAFF. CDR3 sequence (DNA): TGTGCCAGTAGTACCCAGGGTTGGACTGAAGCTTTCTTT.

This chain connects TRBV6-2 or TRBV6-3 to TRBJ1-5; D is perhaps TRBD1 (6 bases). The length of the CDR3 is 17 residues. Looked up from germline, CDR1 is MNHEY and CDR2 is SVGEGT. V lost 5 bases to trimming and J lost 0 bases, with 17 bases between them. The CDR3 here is CASSPARQVYSNQPQHF. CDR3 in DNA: TGTGCCAGCAGTCCCGCCCGACAGGTCTATAGCAATCAGCCCCAGCATTTT.

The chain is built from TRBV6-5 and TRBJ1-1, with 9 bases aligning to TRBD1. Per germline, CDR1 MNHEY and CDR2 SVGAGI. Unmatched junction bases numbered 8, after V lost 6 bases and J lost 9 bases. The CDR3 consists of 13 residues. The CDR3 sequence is CASSSSDRGKAFF. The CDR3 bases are TGTGCCAGCAGCTCTTCGGACAGGGGCAAAGCTTTCTTT.

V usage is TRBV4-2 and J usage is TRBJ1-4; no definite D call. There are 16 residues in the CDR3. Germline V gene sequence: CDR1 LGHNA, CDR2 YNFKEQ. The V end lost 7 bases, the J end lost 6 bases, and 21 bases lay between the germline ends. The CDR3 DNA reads TGTGCCAGCAACGCACTGAGTGGCGGACTTTATGAAAAACTGTTTTTT. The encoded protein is CASNALSGGLYEKLFF.

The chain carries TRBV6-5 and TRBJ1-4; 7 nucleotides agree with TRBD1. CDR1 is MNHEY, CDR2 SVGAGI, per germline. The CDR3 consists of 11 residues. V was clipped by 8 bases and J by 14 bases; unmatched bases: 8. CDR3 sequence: CASGQGGDLFF. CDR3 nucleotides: TGTGCCAGCGGCCAGGGGGGCGATCTGTTTTTT.

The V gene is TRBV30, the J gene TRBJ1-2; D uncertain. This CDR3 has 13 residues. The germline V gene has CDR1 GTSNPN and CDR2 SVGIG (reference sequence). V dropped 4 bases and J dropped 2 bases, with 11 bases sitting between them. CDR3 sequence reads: CAWTLSVNYGYTF. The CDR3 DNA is TGTGCCTGGACCCTTTCGGTGAACTATGGCTACACCTTC.

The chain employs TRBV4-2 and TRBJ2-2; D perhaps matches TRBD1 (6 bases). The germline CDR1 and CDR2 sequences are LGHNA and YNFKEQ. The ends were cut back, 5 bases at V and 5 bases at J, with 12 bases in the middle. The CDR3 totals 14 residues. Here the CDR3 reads CASSTGLRTGELFF. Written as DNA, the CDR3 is TGTGCCAGCAGCACAGGGTTGAGAACCGGGGAGCTGTTTTTT.

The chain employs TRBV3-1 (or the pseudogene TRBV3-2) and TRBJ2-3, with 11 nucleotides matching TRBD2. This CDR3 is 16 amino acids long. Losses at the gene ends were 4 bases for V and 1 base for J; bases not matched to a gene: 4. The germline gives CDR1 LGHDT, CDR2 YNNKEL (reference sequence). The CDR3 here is CASSPSLAGGTDTQYF. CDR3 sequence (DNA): TGTGCCAGCAGCCCATCACTAGCGGGGGGCACAGATACGCAGTATTTT.

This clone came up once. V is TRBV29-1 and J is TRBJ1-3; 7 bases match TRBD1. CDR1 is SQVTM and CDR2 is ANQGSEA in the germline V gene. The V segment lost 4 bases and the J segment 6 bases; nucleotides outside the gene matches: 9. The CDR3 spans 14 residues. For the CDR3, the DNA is TGCAGCGTTGCTACAGGGGCTTGGGAAAACACCATATATTTT. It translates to CSVATGAWENTIYF.

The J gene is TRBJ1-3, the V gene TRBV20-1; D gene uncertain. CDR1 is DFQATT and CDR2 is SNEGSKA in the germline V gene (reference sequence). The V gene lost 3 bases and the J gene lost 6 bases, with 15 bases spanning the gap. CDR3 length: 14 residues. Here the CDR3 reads CSASNAERINTIYF. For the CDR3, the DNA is TGCAGTGCTAGTAACGCGGAGAGAATAAACACCATATATTTT.

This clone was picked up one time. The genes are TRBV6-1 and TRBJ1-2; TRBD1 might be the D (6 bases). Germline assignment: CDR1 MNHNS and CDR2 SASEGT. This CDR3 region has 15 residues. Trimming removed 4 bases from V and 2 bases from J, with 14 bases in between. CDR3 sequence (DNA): TGTGCCAGCAGTGGAACGCCCCAGGGGAACTATGGCTACACCTTC. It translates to CASSGTPQGNYGYTF.

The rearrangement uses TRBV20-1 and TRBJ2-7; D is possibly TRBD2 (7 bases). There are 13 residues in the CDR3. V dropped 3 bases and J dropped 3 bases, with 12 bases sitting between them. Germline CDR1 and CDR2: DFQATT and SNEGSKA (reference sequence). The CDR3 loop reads CSASRGGIYEQYF. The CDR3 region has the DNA TGCAGTGCTAGTAGGGGGGGAATCTACGAGCAGTACTTC.

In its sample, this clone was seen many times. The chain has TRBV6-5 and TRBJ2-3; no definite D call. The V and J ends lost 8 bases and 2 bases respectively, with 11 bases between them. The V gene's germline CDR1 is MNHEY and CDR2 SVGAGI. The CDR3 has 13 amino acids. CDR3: CASQIADTDTQYF. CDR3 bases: TGTGCCAGCCAAATCGCGGACACAGATACGCAGTATTTT.

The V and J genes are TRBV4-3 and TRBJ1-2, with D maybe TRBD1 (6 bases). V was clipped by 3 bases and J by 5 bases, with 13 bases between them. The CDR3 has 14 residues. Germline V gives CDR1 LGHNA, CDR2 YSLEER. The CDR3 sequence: CASSHDRPGYGYTF. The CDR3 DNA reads TGCGCCAGCAGCCATGACAGGCCGGGGTATGGCTACACCTTC.

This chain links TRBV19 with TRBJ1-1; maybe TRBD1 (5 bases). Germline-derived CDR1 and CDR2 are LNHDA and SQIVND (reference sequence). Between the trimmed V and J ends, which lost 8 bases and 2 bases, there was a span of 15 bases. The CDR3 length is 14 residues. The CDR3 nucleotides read TGTGCCAGTTCAACAGGAGACGTTAACACTGAAGCTTTCTTT. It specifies CASSTGDVNTEAFF.

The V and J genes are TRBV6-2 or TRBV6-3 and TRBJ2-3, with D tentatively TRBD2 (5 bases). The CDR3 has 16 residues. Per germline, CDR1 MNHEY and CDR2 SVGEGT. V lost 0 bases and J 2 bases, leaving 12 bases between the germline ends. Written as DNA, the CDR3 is TGTGCCAGCAGTTACTCAGGGAACGGACTCACAGATACGCAGTATTTT. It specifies CASSYSGNGLTDTQYF.

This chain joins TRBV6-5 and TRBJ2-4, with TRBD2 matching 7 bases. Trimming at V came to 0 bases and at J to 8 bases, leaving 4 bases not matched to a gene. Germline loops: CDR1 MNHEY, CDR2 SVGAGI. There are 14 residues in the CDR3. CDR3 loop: CASSYSFRGDIQYF. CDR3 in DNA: TGTGCCAGCAGTTACTCCTTCCGGGGGGACATTCAGTACTTC.

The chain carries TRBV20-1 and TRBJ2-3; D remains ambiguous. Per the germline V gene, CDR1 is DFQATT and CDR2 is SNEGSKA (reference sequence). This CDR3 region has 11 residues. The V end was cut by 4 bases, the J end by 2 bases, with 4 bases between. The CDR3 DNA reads TGCAGTGCTACCTTCACAGATACGCAGTATTTT. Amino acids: CSATFTDTQYF.

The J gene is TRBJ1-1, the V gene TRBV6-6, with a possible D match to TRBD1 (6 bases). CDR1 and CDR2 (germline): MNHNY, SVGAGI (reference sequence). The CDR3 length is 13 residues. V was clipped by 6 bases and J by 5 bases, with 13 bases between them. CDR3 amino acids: CASSRRGGTEAFF. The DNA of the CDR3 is TGTGCCAGCAGCCGCAGGGGAGGGACTGAAGCTTTCTTT.

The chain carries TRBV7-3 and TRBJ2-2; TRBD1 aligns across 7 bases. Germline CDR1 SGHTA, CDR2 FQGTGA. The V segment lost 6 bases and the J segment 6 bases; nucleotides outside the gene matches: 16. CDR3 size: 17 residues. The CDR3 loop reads CASRSPKGASVSGELFF. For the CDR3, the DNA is TGTGCCAGCAGGTCGCCTAAGGGGGCGTCGGTGTCCGGGGAGCTGTTTTTT.

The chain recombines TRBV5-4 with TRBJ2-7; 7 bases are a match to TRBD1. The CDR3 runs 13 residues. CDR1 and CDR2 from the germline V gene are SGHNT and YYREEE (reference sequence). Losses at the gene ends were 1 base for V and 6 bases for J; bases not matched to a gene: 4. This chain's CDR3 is CASSLKGAGEQYF. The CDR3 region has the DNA TGTGCCAGCAGCTTGAAGGGGGCCGGCGAGCAGTACTTC.